Below, 5 T cell receptor beta chains from the same sample are listed, as sequenced in a study of blood T cell repertoires in COVID-19. Measured with immunoSEQ multiplex PCR; TCRdb has only the in-frame clones, and not every one. Of 200,000 or so clones in the sample, roughly 80% were seen once. The sample consisted of peripheral blood. The receptors here all came from a man aged 60 to 75 with active or convalescent COVID-19.

The chain uses TRBV29-1 and TRBJ2-7, with 11 bases that match TRBD1. The CDR3 consists of 16 residues. Germline V gives CDR1 SQVTM, CDR2 ANQGSEA. V shed 0 bases and J 4 bases; nucleotides not matched to a gene: 8. CDR3 DNA: TGCAGCGTTGAAGATCCTCGGACAGGGGGCGTTTACGAGCAGTACTTC. Translation: CSVEDPRTGGVYEQYF.

The V gene is TRBV30, the J gene TRBJ1-5, with TRBD1 matching 10 bases. V trimming: 2 bases; J trimming: 3 bases; junction bases outside the gene matches: 4. This CDR3 region has 15 residues. Germline assignment: CDR1 GTSNPN and CDR2 SVGIG (reference sequence). The CDR3 region has the DNA TGTGCCTGGAGTACGGGGACAGGGGCCAATCAGCCCCAGCATTTT. Protein: CAWSTGTGANQPQHF.

CDR3 sequence: CASSFFQGSAQPQHF. CDR3 coding DNA: TGTGCCAGCAGTTTCTTTCAGGGTTCGGCACAGCCCCAGCATTTT. The V call is TRBV2, the J call TRBJ1-5, with a possible D match to TRBD1 (5 bases). The length of the CDR3 is 15 residues. Deletions cut 5 bases from V and 7 bases from J, with 18 bases between. Germline V gene sequence: CDR1 SNHLY, CDR2 FYNNEI.

The chain is built from TRBV2 and TRBJ2-5; the match to TRBD1 covers 9 bases. Trimming removed 8 bases from V and 4 bases from J; junction bases left unmatched: 5. The CDR3 contains 13 residues. CDR1 is SNHLY, CDR2 FYNNEI, per germline. CDR3 amino acids: CASGTGRGETQYF. CDR3 sequence (DNA): TGTGCCAGCGGGACAGGGCGGGGAGAGACCCAGTACTTC.

This clone appeared once. This chain links TRBV7-2 with TRBJ2-3, with no clear D. V gave up 7 bases and J gave up 7 bases, with 9 bases separating them. The CDR3 totals 11 residues. Germline-derived CDR1 and CDR2 are SGHTA and FQGNSA. CDR3 residues: CASTLRNTQYF. CDR3 sequence (DNA): TGTGCCAGCACCCTCAGGAATACGCAGTATTTT.